Below are 15 T cell receptor beta chains sequenced from a single sample in a study of metastatic and nonmetastatic thyroid tumors. Patients had received no treatment of any kind before thyroid surgery. TCRdb re-processed the PCR reads through MiXCR. The top ten clones hold less than 25% of a sample with approximately 7,000 clones, approximately 20% of them seen once. Sample: adjacent normal tissue. The receptor set was obtained from a male donor with papillary thyroid cancer or a benign thyroid nodule (not recorded which). Some clones in this sample may be carry-over from other donors' samples.

The chain is built from TRBV24-1 and TRBJ1-1; D is undetermined. The ends were cut back, 9 bases at V and 2 bases at J, with 24 bases in the middle. This CDR3 region has 17 residues. In germline, CDR1 is KGHDR, CDR2 SFDVKD. The CDR3 spells CATLGHPEPGGNTEAFF. DNA for the CDR3: TGTGCCACCCTGGGCCACCCAGAACCGGGTGGAAACACTGAAGCTTTCTTT.

The chain couples TRBV6-1 to TRBJ1-4; D uncertain. Germline loops: CDR1 MNHNS, CDR2 SASEGT. CDR3 length: 13 amino acids. Trimming removed 5 bases from V and 5 bases from J, with 9 bases in between. The CDR3 here is CASSLMENEKLFF. The CDR3 DNA follows: TGTGCCAGCAGTCTCATGGAGAATGAAAAACTGTTTTTT.

The chain joins TRBV6-4 to TRBJ2-7, with D unclear. The length of the CDR3 is 15 residues. Trimming shortened V by 9 bases and J by 1 base, and 19 bases separated the two germline ends. Germline lookup yields CDR1 MRHNA and CDR2 SNTAGT. Here the CDR3 reads CARVFLGIPSYEQYF. CDR3 coding DNA: TGTGCCAGGGTTTTTTTGGGGATACCGTCCTACGAGCAGTACTTC.

Only a few counts were recorded for this clone. This chain connects TRBV7-3 to TRBJ2-5; perhaps TRBD1 as D (5 bases). CDR1 SGHTA and CDR2 FQGTGA come from the germline V gene. This CDR3 has 15 residues. Deletions cut 0 bases from V and 1 base from J, with 9 bases between. The CDR3 loop is CASSLTQAPQETQYF. CDR3 coding DNA: TGTGCCAGCAGCTTAACACAGGCACCCCAAGAGACCCAGTACTTC.

In regard to this clone: A read error may produce the germline difference seen at one junction end. The J gene is TRBJ2-1, the V gene TRBV28; 10 bases fit TRBD2. The CDR3 sequence is 17 residues long. The germline V gene encodes CDR1 MDHEN and CDR2 SYDVKM. The chain's CDR3 is CASGLQGGTSAYNEQFF. DNA of the CDR3: TGTGCCAGCGGTTTACAGGGGGGGACTAGCGCCTACAATGAGCAGTTCTTC.

V and J are TRBV20-1 and TRBJ2-1; 8 bases are shared with TRBD2. CDR1 is DFQATT, CDR2 SNEGSKA, per germline (reference sequence). The CDR3 runs to 13 residues. V shed 3 bases and J 3 bases; nucleotides not matched to a gene: 1. The CDR3 is CSARAGGYNEQFF. For the CDR3, the DNA is TGCAGTGCTAGGGCGGGGGGCTACAATGAGCAGTTCTTC.

This clone is judged medium-sized. The chain is built from TRBV6-5 and TRBJ2-1; possible D gene TRBD2, 6 bases. V was shortened by 0 bases and J by 7 bases, with 19 bases between the two germline ends. The CDR3 has 17 amino acids. The germline V gene has CDR1 MNHEY and CDR2 SVGAGI. The CDR3 DNA is TGTGCCAGCAGTTACTCGAGAGGGCGGGATAGTAGTAATGAGCAGTTCTTC. Its translation: CASSYSRGRDSSNEQFF.

This clone has more than one count but fewer than ten. One end of the junction does not line up with germline, which may come from a read error. The V call is TRBV7-3, the J call TRBJ2-1; 7 bases match TRBD2. From germline, CDR1 is SGHTA and CDR2 FQGTGA. CDR3 length equals 13 residues. This CDR3 is CASSLTSDNEQFF. CDR3 bases: TGTGCCAGCAGCCTAACTAGCGACAATGAGCAGTTCTTC. Looking up the rest from reference TRBV7-3 and TRBJ2-1 gives the full variable domain: GAGVSQTPSNKVTEKGKYVELRCDPISGHTALYWYRQSLGQGPEFLIYFQGTGAADDSGLPNDRFFAVRPEGSVSTLKIQRTERGDSAVYLCASSLTSDNEQFFGPGTRLTVL.

In its sample, this clone was seen a few times. The CDR3 coding sequence is TGTGCCAGCACCCTATCATGGGAGCAGTACTTC. It translates to CASTLSWEQYF. The rearrangement uses TRBV27 and TRBJ2-7; D ambiguous. The germline V gene encodes CDR1 MNHEY and CDR2 SMNVEV (reference sequence). This CDR3 contains 11 residues. The V gene lost 7 bases and the J gene lost 7 bases, with 11 bases spanning the gap.

This clone was detected once. The chain couples TRBV20-1 to TRBJ2-3; the D gene is possibly TRBD1 (5 bases). There are 14 residues in the CDR3. Germline CDR1 and CDR2: DFQATT and SNEGSKA (reference sequence). Trimming pared 3 bases from V and 4 bases from J, leaving 14 bases between. The CDR3 DNA sequence: TGCAGTGCTAGCTCTTCCAGGGTTCCAGATACGCAGTATTTT. Amino acid sequence: CSASSSRVPDTQYF.

J is TRBJ2-2 and V is TRBV20-1; 9 bases agree with TRBD1. V shed 3 bases and J 6 bases; nucleotides not matched to a gene: 2. This CDR3 is built from 13 residues. Germline-derived CDR1 and CDR2 are DFQATT and SNEGSKA (reference sequence). CDR3 protein: CSARDRGPGELFF. The CDR3 coding sequence is TGCAGTGCTAGGGACAGGGGACCCGGGGAGCTGTTTTTT.

This clone has more than one count but fewer than ten. The rearrangement uses TRBV7-8 and TRBJ2-7; 8 bases are a match to TRBD1. This CDR3 is built from 16 residues. J was trimmed by 1 base and V by 1 base; bases with no gene match: 6. CDR1 and CDR2 (germline): SGHVS, FQNEAQ. CDR3 protein: CASSLGYRGTSYEQYV. The CDR3 coding sequence is TGTGCCAGCAGCTTAGGGTACAGGGGGACATCCTACGAGCAGTACGTC.

This clone was detected many times. The CDR3 reads CASRKGQTDTQYF. The CDR3, as DNA: TGTGCCAGCAGGAAGGGACAGACAGATACGCAGTATTTT. The rearrangement joins TRBV7-9 to TRBJ2-3; 7 positions agree with TRBD1. The germline V gene encodes CDR1 SEHNR and CDR2 FQNEAQ (reference sequence). Trimming removed 6 bases from V and 3 bases from J; junction bases left unmatched: 3. The CDR3 is 13 residues long.

The V and J genes are TRBV11-1 and TRBJ2-6; D unresolved. V lost 1 base to trimming and J lost 3 bases, with 4 bases between them. The CDR3 extends over 14 amino acids. From germline, CDR1 is SGHAT and CDR2 FQDESV (reference sequence). CDR3 coding DNA: TGTGCCAGCAGCTTAGTAGGTGGGGCCAACGTCCTGACTTTC. Amino acid sequence: CASSLVGGANVLTF.

V usage is TRBV7-3 and J usage is TRBJ2-7; TRBD1 matches 8 bases. With 5 bases clipped from V and 6 bases from J, the junction kept 9 bases outside the gene matches. Germline V lookup: CDR1 SGHTA, CDR2 FQGTGA. The CDR3 sequence is 14 residues long. CDR3 in DNA: TGTGCCAGCAGCACGGACAGGGCACAATCCGAGCAGTACTTC. Amino acid sequence: CASSTDRAQSEQYF.